The entry below gives a single TCR beta chain sequence along with its context. CDR3 size: 13 residues. The V gene's germline CDR1 is SGHRS and CDR2 YFSETQ. The data belong to a study of T cell changes during pregnancy in multiple sclerosis. Sequencing used immunoSEQ multiplex PCR; TCRdb keeps in-frame clones, though not all of them. Here the sample spans around 39,000 clones, 88% being singletons. The genes are TRBV5-1 and TRBJ2-5; D uncertain. The J call may be incorrect, as the DNA end agrees better with TRBJ2-7. Sequenced material: CD4+ T cells from peripheral blood mononuclear cells, taken before pregnancy. This sequence originates from a female donor with multiple sclerosis, enrolled in a pregnancy study. The CDR3 here is CASSPSTGYEQYF. The CDR3 nucleotides read TGCGCCAGCAGCCCGTCGACGGGTTACGAGCAGTACTTC.